Listed below are T cell receptor beta chains from one sample, sequenced in a study of Tregs in tolerant kidney transplant recipients. This table comes from immunoSEQ multiplex PCR, and its TCRdb copy is limited to in-frame clones, with some not included. Of about 83,000 clones in the sample, nearly 98% were seen once. Sequenced material: CD4+ T cells from blood, taken before the transplant. The receptors were gathered from a human donor who received a combined kidney and bone marrow transplant. CDR3s include the opening cysteine and the closing phenylalanine or tryptophan.

V gene: TRBV7-8; J gene: TRBJ2-3; CDR3 protein: CASSAANTDTQYF
V gene: TRBV21-1; J gene: TRBJ2-5; CDR3 protein: CASSNIGRASVKRETQYF
V gene: TRBV10-1; J gene: TRBJ1-4; CDR3 protein: CASSDPQDPGVLYEKLFF
V gene: TRBV11-2; J gene: TRBJ2-7; CDR3 protein: CASSFTGTTYYEQYF
V gene: TRBV21-1; J gene: TRBJ1-1; CDR3 protein: CASSKEKWRLTAPPNTEAFF
V gene: TRBV15; J gene: TRBJ1-2; CDR3 protein: CATSRSYRSTSANYGYTF
V gene: TRBV7-9; J gene: TRBJ1-2; CDR3 protein: CASSARDRERSYGYTF
V gene: TRBV5-1; J gene: TRBJ1-2; CDR3 protein: CASSLAPPGGANGYTF
V gene: TRBV7-6; J gene: TRBJ1-1; CDR3 protein: CASSPRSNTEAFF
V gene: TRBV25-1; J gene: TRBJ2-7; CDR3 protein: CASSAPGGTVSYEQYF
V gene: TRBV2; J gene: TRBJ2-5; CDR3 protein: CASSVVFGGQETQYF
V gene: TRBV7-2; J gene: TRBJ1-3; CDR3 protein: CASSQGFLSGNTIYF
V gene: TRBV10-3; J gene: TRBJ2-3; CDR3 protein: CAISETSGSGTDTQYF
V gene: TRBV7-2; J gene: TRBJ1-2; CDR3 protein: CASSFDRDSGYGYTF
V gene: TRBV11-2; J gene: TRBJ1-2; CDR3 protein: CASSSGQLIYGYTF
V gene: TRBV2; J gene: TRBJ1-3; CDR3 protein: CASSDWHLGNTIYF
V gene: TRBV4-3; J gene: TRBJ2-7; CDR3 protein: CASSQDSARRDYEQYF
V gene: TRBV19; J gene: TRBJ2-5; CDR3 protein: CASSPQNGETQYF
V gene: TRBV19; J gene: TRBJ1-1; CDR3 protein: CASSTPDRGNTEAFF
V gene: TRBV28; J gene: TRBJ2-6; CDR3 protein: CASSRLPGSGANVLTF
V gene: TRBV11-1; J gene: TRBJ2-4; CDR3 protein: CASSWDREFQNIQYF
V gene: TRBV30; J gene: TRBJ2-3; CDR3 protein: CAWSVGTETDTQYF
V gene: TRBV10-3; J gene: TRBJ1-4; CDR3 protein: CAISESTRFNEKLFF
V gene: TRBV18; J gene: TRBJ1-1; CDR3 protein: CASSPEAASDTEAFF
V gene: TRBV7-9; J gene: TRBJ1-1; CDR3 protein: CASSLGFVSQGALITEAFF
V gene: TRBV19; J gene: TRBJ1-5; CDR3 protein: CASSVDRAPNQPQHF
V gene: TRBV7-3; J gene: TRBJ2-1; CDR3 protein: CASSLSGNEQFF
V gene: TRBV5-1; J gene: TRBJ2-3; CDR3 protein: CASKFGGTDTQYF
V gene: TRBV11-2; J gene: TRBJ2-3; CDR3 protein: CAQGDYTTDTQYF
V gene: TRBV28; J gene: TRBJ1-5; CDR3 protein: CASRWTDFNQPQHF
V gene: TRBV19; J gene: TRBJ2-3; CDR3 protein: CASMGGGTDTQYF
V gene: TRBV19; J gene: TRBJ2-5; CDR3 protein: CASSIGKEAQYF
V gene: TRBV5-4; J gene: TRBJ2-1; CDR3 protein: CASSLRSLAVLDEQFF
V gene: TRBV19; J gene: TRBJ2-2; CDR3 protein: CASSITGGSPPGELFF
V gene: TRBV21-1; J gene: TRBJ2-5; CDR3 protein: CASSKVSPALQETQYF
V gene: TRBV7-9; J gene: TRBJ1-1; CDR3 protein: CASSLAENTEAFF
V gene: TRBV28; J gene: TRBJ2-3; CDR3 protein: CASSPPTSGRNTQYF
V gene: TRBV10-3; J gene: TRBJ1-1; CDR3 protein: CAISKQGFNTEAFF
V gene: TRBV5-1; J gene: TRBJ2-3; CDR3 protein: CASSLGLAESTDTQYF
V gene: TRBV6-1; J gene: TRBJ1-1; CDR3 protein: CASSGKTGRNTEAFF